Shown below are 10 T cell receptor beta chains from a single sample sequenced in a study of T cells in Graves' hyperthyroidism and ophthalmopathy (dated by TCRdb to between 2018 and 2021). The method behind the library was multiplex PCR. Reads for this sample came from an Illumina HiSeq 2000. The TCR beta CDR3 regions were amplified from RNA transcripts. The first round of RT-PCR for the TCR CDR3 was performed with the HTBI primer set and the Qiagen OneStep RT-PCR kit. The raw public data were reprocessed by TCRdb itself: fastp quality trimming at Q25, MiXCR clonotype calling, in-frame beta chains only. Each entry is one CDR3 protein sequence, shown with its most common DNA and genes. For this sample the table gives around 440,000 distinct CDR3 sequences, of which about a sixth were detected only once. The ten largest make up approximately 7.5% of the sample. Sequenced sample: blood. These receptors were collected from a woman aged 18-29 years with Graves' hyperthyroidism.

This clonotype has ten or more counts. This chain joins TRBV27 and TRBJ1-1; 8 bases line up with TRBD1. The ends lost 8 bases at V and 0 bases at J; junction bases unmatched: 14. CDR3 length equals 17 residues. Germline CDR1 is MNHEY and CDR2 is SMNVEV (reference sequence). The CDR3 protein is CASGDHRGGGMNTEAFF. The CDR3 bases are TGTGCCAGCGGGGATCACAGGGGGGGGGGCATGAACACTGAAGCTTTCTTT.

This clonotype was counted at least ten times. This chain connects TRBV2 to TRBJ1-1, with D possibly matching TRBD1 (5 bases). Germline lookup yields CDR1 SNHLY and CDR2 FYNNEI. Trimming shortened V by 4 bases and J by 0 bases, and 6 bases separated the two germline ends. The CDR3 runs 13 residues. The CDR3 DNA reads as TGTGCCAGCAGTGTACAGGTGAACACTGAAGCTTTCTTT. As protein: CASSVQVNTEAFF. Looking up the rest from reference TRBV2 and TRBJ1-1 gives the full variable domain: EPEVTQTPSHQVTQMGQEVILRCVPISNHLYFYWYRQILGQKVEFLVSFYNNEISEKSEIFDDQFSVERPDGSNFTLKIRSTKLEDSAMYFCASSVQVNTEAFFGQGTRLTVV.

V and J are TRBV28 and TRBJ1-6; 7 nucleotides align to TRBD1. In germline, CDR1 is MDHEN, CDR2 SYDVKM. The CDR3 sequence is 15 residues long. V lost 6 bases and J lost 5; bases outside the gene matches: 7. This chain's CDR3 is CASRTGTVDNSPLHF. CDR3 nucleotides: TGTGCCAGCAGGACCGGGACAGTAGATAATTCACCCCTCCACTTT.

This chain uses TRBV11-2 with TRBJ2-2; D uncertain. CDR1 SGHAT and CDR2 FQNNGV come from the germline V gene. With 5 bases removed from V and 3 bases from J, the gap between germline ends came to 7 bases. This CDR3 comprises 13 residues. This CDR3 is CASSGWDTGELFF. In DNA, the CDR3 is TGTGCCAGCAGCGGCTGGGACACCGGGGAGCTGTTTTTT.

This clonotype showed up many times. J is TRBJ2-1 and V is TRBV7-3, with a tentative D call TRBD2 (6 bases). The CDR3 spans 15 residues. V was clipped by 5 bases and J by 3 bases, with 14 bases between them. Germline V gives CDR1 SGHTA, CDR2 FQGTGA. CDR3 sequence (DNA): TGTGCCAGCAGCCTGGGAGCTAGCGACTACAATGAGCAGTTCTTC. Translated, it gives CASSLGASDYNEQFF.

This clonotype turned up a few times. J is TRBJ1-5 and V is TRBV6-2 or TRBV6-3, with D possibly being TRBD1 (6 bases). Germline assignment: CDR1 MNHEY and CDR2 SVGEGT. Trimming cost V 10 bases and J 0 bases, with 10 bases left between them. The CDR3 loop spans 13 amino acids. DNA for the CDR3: TGTGCCACCCGGACAGATAGCAATCAGCCCCAGCATTTT. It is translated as CATRTDSNQPQHF.

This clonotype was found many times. The DNA for the CDR3 is TGCGCCAGCGGCTCCCGGGATTCCAGATCTGGAAACACCATATATTTT. As protein: CASGSRDSRSGNTIYF. The V gene is TRBV5-1, the J gene TRBJ1-3; D is uncertain. Germline assignment: CDR1 SGHRS and CDR2 YFSETQ. The CDR3 is 16 amino acids. Trimming removed 7 bases from V and 1 base from J, with 18 bases in between.

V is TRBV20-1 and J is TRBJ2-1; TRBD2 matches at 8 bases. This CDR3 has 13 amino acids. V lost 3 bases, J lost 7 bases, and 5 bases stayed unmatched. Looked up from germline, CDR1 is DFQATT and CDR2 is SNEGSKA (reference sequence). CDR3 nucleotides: TGCAGTGCTAGTTTAGCGGGAAAGAATGAGCAGTTCTTC. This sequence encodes CSASLAGKNEQFF.

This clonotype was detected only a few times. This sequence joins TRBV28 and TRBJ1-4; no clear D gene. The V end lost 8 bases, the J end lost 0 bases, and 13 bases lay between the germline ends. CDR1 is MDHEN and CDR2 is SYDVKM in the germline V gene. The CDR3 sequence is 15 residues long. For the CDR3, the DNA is TGTGCCAGCGGAATGGGTGGCGCAACTAATGAAAAACTGTTTTTT. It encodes CASGMGGATNEKLFF.

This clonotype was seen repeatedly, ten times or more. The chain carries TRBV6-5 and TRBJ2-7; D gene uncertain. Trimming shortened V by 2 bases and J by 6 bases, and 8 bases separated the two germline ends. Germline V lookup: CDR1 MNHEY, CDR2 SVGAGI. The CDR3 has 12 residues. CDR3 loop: CASSYPGREQYF. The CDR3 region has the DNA TGTGCCAGCAGTTACCCCGGGCGCGAGCAGTACTTC.